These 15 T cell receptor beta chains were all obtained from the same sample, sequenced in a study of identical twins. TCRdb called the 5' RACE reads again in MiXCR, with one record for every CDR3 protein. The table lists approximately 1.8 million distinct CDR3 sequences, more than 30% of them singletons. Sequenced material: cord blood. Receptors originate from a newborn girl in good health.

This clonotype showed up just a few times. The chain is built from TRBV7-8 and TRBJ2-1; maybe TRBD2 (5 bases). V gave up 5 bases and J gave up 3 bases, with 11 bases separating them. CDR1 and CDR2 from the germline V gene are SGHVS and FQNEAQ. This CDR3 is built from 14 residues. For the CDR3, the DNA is TGTGCCAGCAGCCTACCGGACTTCTACAATGAGCAGTTCTTC. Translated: CASSLPDFYNEQFF.

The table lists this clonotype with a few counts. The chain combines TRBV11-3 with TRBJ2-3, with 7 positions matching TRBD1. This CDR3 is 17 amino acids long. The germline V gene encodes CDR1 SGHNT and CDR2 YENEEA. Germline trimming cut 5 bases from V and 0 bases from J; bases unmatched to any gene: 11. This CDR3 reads CASSPLRGTASTDTQYF. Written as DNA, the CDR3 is TGTGCCAGCAGCCCCCTAAGGGGGACAGCTAGCACAGATACGCAGTATTTT.

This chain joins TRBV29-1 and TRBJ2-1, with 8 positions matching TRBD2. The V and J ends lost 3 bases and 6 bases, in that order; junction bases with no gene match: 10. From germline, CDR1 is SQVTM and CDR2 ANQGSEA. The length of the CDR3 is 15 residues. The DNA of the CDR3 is TGCAGCGTTGAGGGGGTGGGGACTAGGAGCAATGAGCAGTTCTTC. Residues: CSVEGVGTRSNEQFF.

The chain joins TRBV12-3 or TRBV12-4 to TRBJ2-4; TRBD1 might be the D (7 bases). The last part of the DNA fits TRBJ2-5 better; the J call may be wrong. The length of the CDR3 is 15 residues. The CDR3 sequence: CASSLVQGRQETQYF. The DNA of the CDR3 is TGTGCCAGCAGTTTAGTACAGGGGAGGCAAGAGACCCAGTACTTC.

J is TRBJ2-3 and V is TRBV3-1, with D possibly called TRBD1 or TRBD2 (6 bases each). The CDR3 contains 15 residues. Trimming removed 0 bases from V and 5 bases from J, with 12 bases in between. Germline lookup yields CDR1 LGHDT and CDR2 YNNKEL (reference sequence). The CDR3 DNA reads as TGTGCCAGCAGCCAAGAAGTAGGAGGGGGAGATACGCAGTATTTT. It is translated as CASSQEVGGGDTQYF.

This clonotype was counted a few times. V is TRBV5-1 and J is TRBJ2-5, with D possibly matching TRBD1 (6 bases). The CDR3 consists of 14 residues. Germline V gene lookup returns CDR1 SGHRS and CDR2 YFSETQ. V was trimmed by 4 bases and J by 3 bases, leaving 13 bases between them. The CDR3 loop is CASSQEAGEETQYF. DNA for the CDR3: TGCGCCAGCAGCCAGGAGGCAGGGGAAGAGACCCAGTACTTC.

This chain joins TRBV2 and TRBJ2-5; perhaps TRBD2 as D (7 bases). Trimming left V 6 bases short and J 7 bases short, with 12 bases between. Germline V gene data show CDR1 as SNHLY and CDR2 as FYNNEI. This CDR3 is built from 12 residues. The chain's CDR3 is CASRGGGGTQYF. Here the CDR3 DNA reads TGTGCCAGCAGAGGGGGGGGAGGGACCCAGTACTTC.

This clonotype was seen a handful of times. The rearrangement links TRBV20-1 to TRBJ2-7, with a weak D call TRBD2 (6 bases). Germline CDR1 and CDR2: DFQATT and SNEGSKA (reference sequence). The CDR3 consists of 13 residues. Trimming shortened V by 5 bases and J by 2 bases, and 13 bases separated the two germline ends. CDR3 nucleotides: TGCAGTGCTCGGGGGACCCCGACCTACGAGCAGTACTTC. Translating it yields CSARGTPTYEQYF.

The CDR3 reads CASSQEGVPNEKLFF. Here the CDR3 DNA reads TGTGCCAGCAGCCAGGAGGGGGTCCCTAATGAAAAACTGTTTTTT. The V gene is TRBV3-1, the J gene TRBJ1-4, with TRBD1 as a possible D gene (6 bases). This CDR3 has 15 amino acids. V dropped 3 bases and J dropped 3 bases, with 11 bases sitting between them. From germline, CDR1 is LGHDT and CDR2 YNNKEL (reference sequence).

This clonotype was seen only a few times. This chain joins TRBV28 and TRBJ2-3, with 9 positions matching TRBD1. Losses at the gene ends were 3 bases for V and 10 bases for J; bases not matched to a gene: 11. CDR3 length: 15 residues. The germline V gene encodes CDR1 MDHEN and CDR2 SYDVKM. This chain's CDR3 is CASSLPHQGQGAQYF. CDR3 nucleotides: TGTGCCAGCAGTTTGCCCCACCAGGGACAGGGTGCGCAGTATTTT.

For the CDR3, the DNA is TGTGCCAGCAGGACCGCTAGTTCCCAAGAGACCCAGTACTTC. This translates into CASRTASSQETQYF. The chain recombines TRBV11-1 with TRBJ2-5, with D unresolved. This CDR3 has 14 residues. Germline CDR1 reads SGHAT; CDR2 reads FQDESV (reference sequence). V was pared by 6 bases and J by 1 base, with 12 bases between.

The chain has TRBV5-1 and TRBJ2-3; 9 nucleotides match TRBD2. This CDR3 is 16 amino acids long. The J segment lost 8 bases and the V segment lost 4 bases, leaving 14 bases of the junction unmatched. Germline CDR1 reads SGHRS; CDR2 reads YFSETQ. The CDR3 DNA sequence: TGCGCCAGCAGCCCTTTAGCGGGGGCTAAGCAACGTACGCAGTATTTT. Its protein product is CASSPLAGAKQRTQYF.

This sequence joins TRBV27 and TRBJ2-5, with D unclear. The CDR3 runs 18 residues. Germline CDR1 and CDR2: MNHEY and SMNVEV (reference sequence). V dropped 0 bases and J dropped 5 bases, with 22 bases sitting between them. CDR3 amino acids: CASSLSIYGVRVGETQYF. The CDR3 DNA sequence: TGTGCCAGCAGTTTATCGATTTATGGAGTAAGGGTAGGGGAGACCCAGTACTTC.

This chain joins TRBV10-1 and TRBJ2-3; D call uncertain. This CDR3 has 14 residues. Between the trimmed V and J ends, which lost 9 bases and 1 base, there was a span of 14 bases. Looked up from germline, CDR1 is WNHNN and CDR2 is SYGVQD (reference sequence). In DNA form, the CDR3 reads TGCGCCAGGACGCACTCTTGGGGCACAGATACGCAGTATTTT. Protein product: CARTHSWGTDTQYF.

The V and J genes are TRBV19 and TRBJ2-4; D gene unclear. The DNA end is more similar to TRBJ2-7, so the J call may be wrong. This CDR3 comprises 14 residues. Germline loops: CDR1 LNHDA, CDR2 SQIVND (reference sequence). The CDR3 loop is CASSIIGPTYEQYF. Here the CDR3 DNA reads TGTGCCAGTAGTATAATAGGGCCTACCTACGAGCAGTACTTC.